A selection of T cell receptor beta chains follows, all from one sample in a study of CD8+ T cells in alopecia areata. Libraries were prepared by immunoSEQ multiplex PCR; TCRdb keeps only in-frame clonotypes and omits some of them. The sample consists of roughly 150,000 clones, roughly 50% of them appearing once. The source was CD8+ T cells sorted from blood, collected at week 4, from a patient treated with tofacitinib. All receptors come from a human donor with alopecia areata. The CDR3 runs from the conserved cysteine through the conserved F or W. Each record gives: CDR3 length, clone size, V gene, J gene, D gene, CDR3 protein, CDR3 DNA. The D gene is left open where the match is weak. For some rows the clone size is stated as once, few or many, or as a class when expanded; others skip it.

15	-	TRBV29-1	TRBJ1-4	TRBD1	CSVRAGQAKNEKLFF	TGCAGCGTTCGGGCGGGACAGGCGAAGAATGAAAAACTGTTTTTT
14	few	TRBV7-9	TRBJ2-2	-	CASIHGGHMWELFF	TGTGCCAGCATCCACGGGGGGCACATGTGGGAGCTGTTTTTT
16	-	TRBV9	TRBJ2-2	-	CASSPHAGFRAGELFF	TGTGCCAGCAGCCCTCATGCAGGCTTTCGGGCCGGGGAGCTGTTTTTT
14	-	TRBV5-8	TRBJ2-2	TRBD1	CASSRSQGRRELFF	TGTGCCAGCAGCAGATCACAGGGGCGGAGGGAGCTGTTTTTT
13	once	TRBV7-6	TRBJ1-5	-	CASSLRRGQPQHF	TGTGCCAGCAGTCTTCGGAGGGGTCAGCCCCAGCATTTT
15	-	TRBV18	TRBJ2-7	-	CASSRPRGLAYEQYF	TGTGCCAGCTCCCGCCCGAGGGGTCTCGCCTACGAGCAGTACTTC
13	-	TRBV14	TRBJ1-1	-	CASSQVYGISAFF	TGTGCCAGCAGCCAAGTTTACGGGATTTCAGCTTTCTTT
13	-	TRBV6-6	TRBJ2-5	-	CASDRAHQETQYF	TGTGCCTCCGACCGGGCACACCAAGAGACCCAGTACTTC
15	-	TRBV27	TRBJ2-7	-	CASGSPDTGYYEQYF	TGTGCCAGCGGGAGTCCGGACACAGGTTACTACGAGCAGTACTTC
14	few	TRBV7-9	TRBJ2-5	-	CASTFGGGQETQYF	TGTGCCAGCACCTTCGGTGGGGGCCAAGAGACCCAGTACTTC
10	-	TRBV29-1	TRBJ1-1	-	CSVEKGEAFF	TGCAGCGTGGAAAAGGGCGAAGCTTTCTTT
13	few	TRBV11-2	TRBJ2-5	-	CASSLDGEETQYF	TGTGCCAGCAGCTTAGATGGGGAAGAGACCCAGTACTTC
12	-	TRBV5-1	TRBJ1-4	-	CASSGTEGKLFF	TGCGCCAGCAGCGGGACTGAGGGAAAACTGTTTTTT